This record looks at one TCR beta chain sequence and its context. Its antigen is not yet known. Base-call qualities are not available, and no considerably larger clone is one nucleotide away. Libraries were prepared through the immunoSEQ multiplex PCR assay. A mixture of 60 forward primers for TCR Vbeta segments and 13 reverse primers for TCR Jbeta segments was used in the multiplex PCR. The CDR3 region of rearranged TCR beta genes was amplified from genomic DNA by a multiplex PCR assay. On the Illumina HiSeq System, the amplified TCR beta libraries were sequenced as 87-base-pair reads. As for the authors' bioinformatics: Across the 700 or so repertoires, a later analysis counted 60 million to 90 million unique TCR beta chains, roughly 11 million of which were shared by at least two donors. A nearest-neighbor algorithm error-corrected the raw reads and collapsed the reads into unique sequences, merging closely related sequences to remove PCR and sequencing errors. V, D and J gene segments were assigned by aligning CDR3 sequences to IMGT reference sequences. For a sequence to be retained, a match of at least six nucleotides was required to both a V gene segment and a J gene segment. Rearrangements were classified as productive when the CDR3 lacked stop codons and remained in frame with V and J, and all other rearrangements were classified as non-productive. Following IMGT convention, CDR3 was defined as the stretch from the second conserved V-encoded cysteine to the conserved J-encoded phenylalanine. The earlier analysis of 587 of the donors excluded sequences that lacked an unambiguous match to a single V gene segment. An earlier analysis of 500 to 700 of the donors classified V segments as functional when productive rearrangements were above 56.7% and as segregating when the standard deviation between donors was above 5%. A statistical classification framework was built to diagnose cytomegalovirus status from the catalog of TCR beta chain sequences. In a later analysis, TCR nucleotide sequences were compared against IMGT/GENE-DB human TR gene sequences so that V and J genes could be assigned. A later analysis assigned CDR3 sequences and most-parsimonious VDJ recombination scenarios with the TCRdist pipeline. In a later analysis, every TCR beta chain was defined by the combination of its CDR3 amino acid sequence and its V-gene family, and reads without a unique V-gene family were dropped. A later analysis removed 500 to 600 highly shared, low-generation-probability nucleotide sequences to deal with suspected cross-contamination and a sequencing artifact. In a later analysis, a clonal expansion index was calculated for each public chain from normalized within-repertoire ranks of inferred template counts. In a later analysis, generation probabilities were computed using a VDJ recombination model fitted to out-of-frame rearrangements, and the results were checked against IGoR. A later analysis scored TCR-TCR, TCR-HLA and TCR-CMV co-occurrence with hypergeometric tests, applying a repertoire-size bias correction to TCR pairs. To estimate false discovery rates, a later analysis permuted the HLA or CMV assignments 20 times. A later analysis grouped co-occurring TCRs with DBSCAN, adding TCRdist sequence similarity when clustering within HLA-allele-positive subsets. Repertoires with fewer than 30,000 or more than 120,000 public chains, plus five repertoires with anomalous nucleotide sharing, were excluded from co-occurrence clustering. In its TCRdb copy, this immuneACCESS table keeps in-frame sequences only and misses some clones. Where compared with another copy, unresolved V genes explain less than half of these, and the others have no known cause. The V and J calls and the clone size are those of that table, but D and trimming were determined from the DNA. In all, the sample holds 200,000 to 250,000 clones, and about three quarters of those were seen once. The ten most abundant clones make up less than 20% of the sample.

This sample stems from a study of cytomegalovirus exposure and HLA in healthy donors (dated by TCRdb to about 2017). Background for the entire study: According to an earlier analysis of several hundred of the donors, about 179 million T cells yielded some 110 million unique TCR beta sequences and roughly 280 Gb of sequence data. Rather than drawing on any new phenotypic data, the later analysis identified candidate immune exposures from TCR beta sequences and the way those sequences occurred across donors. Donor age, sex, ethnicity and CMV serostatus were collected together with the repertoire data. A later analysis re-examined previously published TCR beta repertoires from over 500 donors and added high-resolution HLA genotyping to investigate patterns of TCR occurrence. Across roughly 420 genotyped donors of the cohort, an average of roughly 250,000 unique TCR beta nucleotide sequences per donor were sequenced, and approximately 19% of those sequences were non-productive. The study aimed to test whether signatures of past pathogen exposure could be identified by cataloging public T cell receptors. High-throughput TCR immunosequencing, statistical association of individual TCRs with disease status, and machine learning were combined to predict cytomegalovirus infection status. The number of donors typed differed by locus, with roughly 629-640 for A, B, C, DRB1 and DQB1, roughly 520 for DQA1, 600 to 610 for DPA1, and over 400 for DPB1. Both class I and class II loci were covered by HLA typing, at four-digit resolution. An early release covering just under 650 HLA-typed donors comprised approximately 300 gigabases of sequencing data and around 80 million unique TCR sequences. Of the 398 genotyped donors, approximately 83% fell in the genetic ancestry cluster associated with self-reported Caucasian donors. To decide whether each TCR beta V gene segment behaved as functional or pseudogenic, an earlier analysis of some 580 of the donors relied on high-throughput TCR beta sequencing. Several DR-DQ haplotypes were treated as single units for association and clustering because of strong linkage in the cohort. All discovery cohort repertoires had been generated on a single sequencing platform. Using immunosequencing, the study profiled T cell repertoires from roughly 650 subjects and related those repertoires to cytomegalovirus serostatus. Along with the approximately 650-subject first cohort, a separate validation cohort of around 110 different subjects was used. A later genetic analysis took genome-wide SNP genotypes for about 65% of the roughly 670 donors and used that subset as a discovery cohort.

The cohort was made up of under 800 healthy bone marrow donors. All cohort members were sampled while nominally healthy, although unrecorded immune exposures were likely present. The donor tested CMV seronegative, placing the donor among the 352 seronegative members of the cohort. A peripheral blood sample was collected from each donor, and TCR beta sequencing was performed on peripheral blood mononuclear cells. Genomic DNA extraction from the blood cell samples was performed with the Qiagen DNeasy Blood Extraction Kit. Beyond this particular receptor, the publication reports: A few of the identified cytomegalovirus-associated TCR beta chains were confirmed in vitro to be specific for cytomegalovirus antigens. In a later analysis, several top co-occurrence clusters were reported to appear linked to parvovirus B19, influenza, CMV and Epstein-Barr virus. The authors suggested that the approach could potentially be generalized to other disease states and immunological phenotypes. Linkage disequilibrium might explain the correlated functional status among segregating V segments, but an unknown experimental factor could not be excluded. A later analysis found that TCR association rates varied across HLA loci, with DRB1 alleles showing the most associated TCRs and HLA-C alleles the fewest. In both the original and validation cohorts, the classifier was reported to diagnose cytomegalovirus status with high specificity and sensitivity. In a later genetic analysis, fewer N-insertions in productive TCRs were reported among donors in an Asian-associated ancestry cluster than the approximately 710-donor mean. An association between a missense DCLRE1C variant and V-gene and J-gene trimming of TCR beta chains was found in a later genetic analysis and replicated in an independent cohort. Assigning TCR associations to individual alleles was difficult when HLA alleles, especially DR and DQ, strongly co-occurred. A group of highly shared sequence variants was considered likely to be a technical artifact of the sequencing pipeline. A further reported finding was that TCR beta sequences accurately predicted the HLA-A and HLA-B alleles for most subjects in the first cohort. In this cohort, only TCR beta chains were sequenced, and detectable features were limited by the absence of alpha or paired-chain data. A later analysis associated about 18,000 TCR beta sequences with specific HLA alleles at a false discovery rate of 0.05. Broadly in line with IMGT annotations, most TCR beta V segments showed up in productive rearrangements about 87% or about 30% of the time in an earlier analysis of 587 of the donors. The earlier analysis of about 600 of the donors excluded 15 to 20 rarely observed V segments, including chromosome 9 orphons, because counts were too low. A total of some 180 TCR beta chains were listed by the study as associated with cytomegalovirus. The presence/absence analyses assumed that sequencing depth was roughly uniform across donors, and that assumption may not be true. Most TCR sequences were seen in very few donors, while some public TCRs were found in many individuals. In a later analysis, HLA-associated TCR beta chains showed more clonal expansion and lower generation probabilities than non-associated chains that were equally common. For the cohort, immune exposure information was limited to CMV serostatus. A later analysis found that most CMV-associated TCR beta chains appeared HLA-restricted, with HLA associations seemingly driven largely by CMV exposure. Because some donors lacked HLA typing at each locus, the association tests relied only on the typed subset.

The receptor was derived from a man between 40 and 49 years old in good health and CMV-seronegative. The material sequenced was PBMCs.

The CDR3 amino acid sequence is: CASSLLAGPQETQYF. The DNA reads as follows: TGTGCCAGCAGCCTATTAGCGGGACCGCAAGAGACCCAGTACTTC. The chain couples TRBV7-2 to TRBJ2-5; 8 central bases correspond to TRBD2. CDR1 and CDR2, looked up from the germline V gene, are SGHTA and FQGNSA. Its CDR3 holds 15 amino acids, cysteine through phenylalanine. Just CDR3 DNA is preserved here, 45 bases in frame from base 1. Compared with germline, V lacks 5 bases and J lacks 2 bases; bases without a gene match: 7. Full variable domain (CDR3 extended with the reference TRBV7-2 and TRBJ2-5 proteins): GAGVSQSPSNKVTEKGKDVELRCDPISGHTALYWYRQSLGQGLEFLIYFQGNSAPDKSGLPSDRFSAERTGGSVSTLTIQRTQQEDSAVYLCASSLLAGPQETQYFGPGTRLLVL.